These 9 T cell receptor beta chains came from one sample sequenced in a study of radiation and T cells in renal cell carcinoma. TCRdb keeps only in-frame clones here, not all; method: immunoSEQ multiplex PCR. Seen here are 15,000 or so clones, approximately 56% observed once, and the top ten hold about 16%. The treatment here: treatment-naive control, cytoreductive nephrectomy. This specimen was tumor tissue, taken from a patient whose treatment was nephrectomy without radiotherapy. Receptors originate from a man in his sixties with renal cell carcinoma.

This clone is labeled medium-sized. The chain uses TRBV14 and TRBJ2-2, with 7 bases aligning to TRBD1. J was trimmed by 7 bases and V by 4 bases; bases with no gene match: 3. CDR1 is SGHDN and CDR2 is FVKESK in the germline V gene. The CDR3 covers 13 residues. The CDR3 coding sequence is TGTGCCAGCAGCCGGTACAGGGGCGGGGAGCTGTTTTTT. Amino acid sequence: CASSRYRGGELFF.

This rearrangement joins TRBV28 to TRBJ2-5; D is unclear. The end of the DNA is better explained by TRBJ2-7, so the J call may be wrong. The CDR3 contains 13 residues. CDR1 is MDHEN, CDR2 SYDVKM, per germline. The CDR3 region is CASSWGPYYEQYF. CDR3 DNA sequence: TGTGCCAGCAGTTGGGGTCCGTACTACGAGCAGTACTTC.

As for this clone: At the DNA level, this CDR3 is encoded by other sequences in the same sample as well. This CDR3 is CASSSQVTDTQYF. CDR3 DNA sequence: TGTGCCAGCAGTTCCCAGGTTACAGATACGCAGTATTTT. The V call is TRBV6-5, the J call TRBJ2-3; D unresolved. Trimming shortened V by 4 bases and J by 3 bases, and 8 bases separated the two germline ends. Germline V gene lookup returns CDR1 MNHEY and CDR2 SVGAGI. The CDR3 is 13 amino acids.

This chain uses TRBV7-8 with TRBJ1-1, with D perhaps TRBD1 (5 bases). Germline V lookup: CDR1 SGHVS, CDR2 FQNEAQ. The CDR3 totals 12 residues. Trimming cost V 3 bases and J 6 bases, with 8 bases left between them. The CDR3 loop is CASSFGTSEAFF. CDR3 nucleotide sequence: TGTGCCAGCAGCTTCGGGACGTCTGAAGCTTTCTTT. Full variable domain (remainder filled in from reference TRBV7-8 and TRBJ1-1): GAGVSQSPRYKVAKRGQDVALRCDPISGHVSLFWYQQALGQGPEFLTYFQNEAQLDKSGLPSDRFFAERPEGSVSTLKIQRTQQEDSAVYLCASSFGTSEAFFGQGTRLTVV.

The rearrangement links TRBV9 to TRBJ1-2, with D possibly being TRBD1 (6 bases). The germline CDR1 and CDR2 sequences are SGDLS and YYNGEE. The CDR3 consists of 14 residues. V was shortened by 4 bases and J by 3 bases, with 13 bases between the two germline ends. CDR3 DNA: TGTGCCAGCAGCCCAGGGGAGGGGGACTATGGCTACACCTTC. Protein: CASSPGEGDYGYTF.

This clone came up a few times. The chain combines TRBV11-3 with TRBJ2-3; no reliable D call. V lost 1 base to trimming and J lost 6 bases, with 5 bases between them. CDR1 and CDR2 from the germline V gene are SGHNT and YENEEA. The CDR3 spans 12 residues. The CDR3 loop is CASSLGVDTQYF. CDR3 nucleotide sequence: TGTGCCAGCAGCTTAGGGGTTGATACGCAGTATTTT. Based on the CDR3 plus reference TRBV11-3 and TRBJ2-3, the full variable domain is EAGVVQSPRYKIIEKKQPVAFWCNPISGHNTLYWYLQNLGQGPELLIRYENEEAVDDSQLPKDRFSAERLKGVDSTLKIQPAELGDSAVYLCASSLGVDTQYFGPGTRLTVL.

The sample holds a few counts of this clone. V is TRBV10-3 and J is TRBJ1-2; D is undetermined. This CDR3 comprises 12 residues. Germline CDR1 and CDR2: ENHRY and SYGVKD. Trimming pared 2 bases from V and 2 bases from J, leaving 3 bases between. In DNA, the CDR3 is TGTGCCATCAGTGAGCAAAACTATGGCTACACCTTC. It codes for CAISEQNYGYTF.

CDR3: CASTPDGSTDTQYF. The CDR3 nucleotides are TGTGCCAGCACTCCGGACGGGAGCACAGATACGCAGTATTTT. The chain recombines TRBV6-6 with TRBJ2-3; D is unresolved. CDR3 length equals 14 residues. Germline V gene sequence: CDR1 MNHNY, CDR2 SVGAGI (reference sequence). The V and J ends lost 7 bases and 0 bases respectively, with 11 bases between them.

The rearrangement uses TRBV21-1 and TRBJ1-2; the D call in the table, TRBD1, was not verified against the DNA. TRBV21-1 has pseudogene status. This CDR3 is 16 amino acids long. CDR3 DNA sequence: TGTGCCAGCAGGCTCCCCATTCCCGCAGGGGCCTATGGCTACACCTTC. It is translated as CASRLPIPAGAYGYTF.